This T cell receptor beta chain was captured by sequencing in a study of T cells in Graves' hyperthyroidism and ophthalmopathy (dated by TCRdb to between 2017 and 2020). A note on the overall study: Peripheral blood was collected at initial diagnosis, before any treatment. After sampling, hyperthyroidism patients received methimazole starting at 30 mg daily, and ophthalmopathy patients received high-dose intravenous methylprednisolone. To identify TCR V-J signatures that set the groups apart, the researchers used a discovery cohort of 100 patients, made up of about 44 with Graves' ophthalmopathy and some 58 with stable Graves' hyperthyroidism. An independent validation cohort of around 19 hyperthyroidism patients and approximately 17 patients who later progressed to ophthalmopathy tested prospective prediction of ophthalmopathy. The study also compared thyroid tissue and blood T-cell repertoires from more than 5 Graves' hyperthyroidism patients. TCR Vbeta CDR3 sequencing of approximately 140 peripheral blood samples (fewer than 45 ophthalmopathy, some 75 hyperthyroidism and approximately 17 progressor patients) is reported in the paper. The approximately 100 discovery patients were randomly divided into training and test sets at a 7:3 ratio.

Broad study findings and their caveats: Most expanded thyroid clonotypes (frequency above 0.001) were also detected in blood, suggesting blood repertoires may reflect thyroid immune responses. Ophthalmopathy was separated from stable hyperthyroidism by a 13 V-J signature model, with 85% to 90% sensitivity and about 81% specificity obtained in cross-validation and 80%/75% obtained in testing. Sample size was not statistically predetermined, and blinding of investigators to group allocation was not performed. In validation, the model predicted progression to ophthalmopathy with 55% to 71% sensitivity and roughly 72% specificity, a median of 6.5 months before onset.

This clonotype was observed a handful of times. Its antigen remains undetermined. No much larger clone exists at a distance of one base, and base qualities are not known. Inclusive of the bounding cysteine and phenylalanine, the CDR3 is 18 residues long. Kept here is only the CDR3 DNA, which spans 54 bases and is read in frame from base 1. Compared with germline, V lacks 1 base and J lacks 5 bases; bases without a gene match: 13. Looking up the germline V gene yields CDR1 SGHDT and CDR2 YYEEEE. The TCR beta CDR3 regions were amplified from RNA transcripts. A first-round RT-PCR of the TCR CDR3 used the HTBI primer set with the Qiagen OneStep RT-PCR kit. Libraries were constructed in a second round of multiplex PCR, after which size selection and purification were performed. Sequencing of the libraries was done on an Illumina HiSeq2000 using paired-end 100 bp reads. In the original analysis: SOAPnuke was used to process the raw data, with reads discarded if the reads contained adapters or uncalled bases, had a mean Phred below 15, or lacked an exact constant-primer or identifier match. High-quality paired reads were merged using COPE v1.2.5, and each unique nucleotide sequence was defined as a clonotype. Clonotypes were aligned to IMGT TRBV, TRBD and TRBJ reference segments using MiTCR v1.1. Only V-J combinations with frequency above 0.0001, covering approximately 99% of repertoires, were analysed. A TCS score was defined as the ratio between F50 (clonal expansion) and ExV (chaos), using BLOSUM62-based TCRdist between CDR3 peptides within each V-J. Welch's t-statistics and random forest reduced several hundred V-J features to roughly 13, which were used in a naive Bayes classifier (R e1071). Clones were called with MiXCR by TCRdb after fastp trimmed the public reads at Q25, and only in-frame beta chains were retained. CDR3 protein sequences are deduplicated, and each keeps its most common genes and DNA. The V and J calls shown here were made by TCRdb, not taken from the authors' results. Counted in this sample were about 640,000 distinct CDR3 sequences; around 21% of them appeared once. Clones ranked in the top ten supply 34% of the sample.

Moderately to severely active disease, a Clinical Activity Score of at least 3, a NOSPECS grade of at least 4, and a duration under 3 months were present in ophthalmopathy patients. Exclusion was applied to patients with uncontrolled infections, other autoimmune diseases, pregnancy or lactation. Diagnoses were established on the basis of clinical symptoms, serum thyroxine and TRAb, thyroid ultrasound, and orbital computed tomography. PBMCs were separated from roughly 9.6 ml of fresh peripheral blood using Ficoll-Paque density gradient centrifugation. Trizol reagent was used to extract total RNA, and RNA quality was then checked on an Agilent 2100 Bioanalyzer.

Material: blood. The rearranged segments are TRBV5-6 and TRBJ2-5, with 11 middle bases fitting TRBD2. The source is a man aged 30 to 45 with Graves' ophthalmopathy. CDR3 region: CASSLLLAGARATETQYF. The nucleotides read TGTGCCAGCAGCTTGCTACTAGCGGGAGCCCGGGCCACGGAGACCCAGTACTTC.